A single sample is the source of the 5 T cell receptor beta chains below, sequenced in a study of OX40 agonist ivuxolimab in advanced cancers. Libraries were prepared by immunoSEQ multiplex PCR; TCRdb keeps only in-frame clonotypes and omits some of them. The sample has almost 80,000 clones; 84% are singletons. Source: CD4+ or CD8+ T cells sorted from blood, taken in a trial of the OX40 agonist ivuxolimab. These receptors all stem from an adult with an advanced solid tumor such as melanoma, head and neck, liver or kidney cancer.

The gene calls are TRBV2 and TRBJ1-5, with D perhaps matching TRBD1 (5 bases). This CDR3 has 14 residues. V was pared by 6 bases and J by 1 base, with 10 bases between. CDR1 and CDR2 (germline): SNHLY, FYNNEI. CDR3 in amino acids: CASRVGRSNQPQHF. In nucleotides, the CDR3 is TGTGCCAGCAGGGTGGGACGGAGCAATCAGCCCCAGCATTTT.

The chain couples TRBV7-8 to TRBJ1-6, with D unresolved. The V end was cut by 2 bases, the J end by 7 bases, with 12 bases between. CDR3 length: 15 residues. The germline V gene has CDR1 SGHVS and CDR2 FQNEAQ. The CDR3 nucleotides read TGTGCCAGCAGCTTAACACAGTCTCGGAATTCACCCCTCCACTTT. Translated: CASSLTQSRNSPLHF.

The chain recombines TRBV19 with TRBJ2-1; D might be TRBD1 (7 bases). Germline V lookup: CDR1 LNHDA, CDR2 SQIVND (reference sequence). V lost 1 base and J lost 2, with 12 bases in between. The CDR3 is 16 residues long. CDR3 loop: CASSIVGGGAYNEQFF. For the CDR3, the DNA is TGTGCCAGTAGTATAGTAGGAGGGGGCGCCTACAATGAGCAGTTCTTC.

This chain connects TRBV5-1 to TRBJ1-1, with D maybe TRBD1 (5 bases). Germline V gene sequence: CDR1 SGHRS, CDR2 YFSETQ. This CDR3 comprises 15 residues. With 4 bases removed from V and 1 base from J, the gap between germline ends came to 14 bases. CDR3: CASSRSGPGNTEAFF. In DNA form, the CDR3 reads TGCGCCAGCAGCCGGTCGGGGCCTGGGAACACTGAAGCTTTCTTT.

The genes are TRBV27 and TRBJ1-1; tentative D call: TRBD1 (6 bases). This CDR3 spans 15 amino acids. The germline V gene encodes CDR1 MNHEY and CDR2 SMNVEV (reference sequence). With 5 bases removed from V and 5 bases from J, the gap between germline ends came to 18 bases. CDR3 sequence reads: CASSPRRQDGTEAFF. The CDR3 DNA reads TGTGCCAGCAGTCCTAGGAGACAGGATGGAACTGAAGCTTTCTTT.